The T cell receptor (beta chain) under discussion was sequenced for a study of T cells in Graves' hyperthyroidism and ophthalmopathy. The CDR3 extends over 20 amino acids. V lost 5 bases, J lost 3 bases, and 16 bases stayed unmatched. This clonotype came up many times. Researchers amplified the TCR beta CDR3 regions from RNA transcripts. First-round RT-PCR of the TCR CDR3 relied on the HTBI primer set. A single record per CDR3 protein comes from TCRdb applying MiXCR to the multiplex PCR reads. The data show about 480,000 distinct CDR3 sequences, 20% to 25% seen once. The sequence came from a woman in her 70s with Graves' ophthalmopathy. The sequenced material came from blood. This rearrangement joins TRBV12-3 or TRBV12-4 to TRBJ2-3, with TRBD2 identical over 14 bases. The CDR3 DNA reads TGTGCCAGCAGTATCCGCACGGGACTAGCGGGAGTAGGGGCAACAGATACGCAGTATTTT. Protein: CASSIRTGLAGVGATDTQYF.